Here is one T cell receptor beta chain with its context. Its cognate antigen is unknown. This specimen comes from a study of cytomegalovirus exposure and HLA in healthy donors. Clones were read by immunoSEQ multiplex PCR, and TCRdb kept only the in-frame ones, dropping some. Here the sample spans about 64,000 clones, roughly 90% being singletons. Study findings and constraints: It was found in a later analysis that first-cohort TCR clusters tended to co-occur in the 95 to 150 validation repertoires. Cytomegalovirus status was reportedly diagnosed by the classifier with high specificity and sensitivity. There were some public TCRs occurring in many donors, but most TCR sequences were rare.

CDR1 and CDR2 (germline): SGHRS, YFSETQ. This CDR3 is built from 12 residues. V dropped 0 bases and J dropped 10 bases, with 10 bases sitting between them. This TCR was sampled from a woman aged 18-29 years in good health and CMV-seronegative. The genes are TRBV5-1 and TRBJ1-2, with D unclear. The sample taken for sequencing was PBMCs. The CDR3: CASSLGQDNYTF. The CDR3 DNA reads as TGCGCCAGCAGCTTGGGGCAGGATAACTACACCTTC.